This T cell receptor beta chain came from a study of blood T cell repertoires in COVID-19. As for the study in general: The United States, Italy and Spain were the sources of the acute and convalescent COVID-19 samples.

In the authors' workflow: For nucleated cells, counts were estimated from reference gene primer amplification. Some clones are missing from TCRdb's copy, which holds only in-frame ones; the method was immunoSEQ multiplex PCR. The V and J calls and clone size were taken over from that table, and D and trimming were inferred from the DNA. The data hold some 250,000 clones, with approximately 85% observed a single time. The CDR3 runs 15 residues. The V gene lost 2 bases and the J gene lost 4 bases, with 12 bases spanning the gap. Per germline, CDR1 SGHKS and CDR2 YYEKEE (reference sequence). This clone was found a few times.

This receptor was identified in a woman under 40 with acute or convalescent COVID-19. The V call is TRBV5-5, the J call TRBJ2-2; D is unclear. Material for sequencing was peripheral blood. The CDR3 sequence is CASSFKQLITGELFF. DNA for the CDR3: TGTGCCAGCAGCTTTAAACAGTTGATCACCGGGGAGCTGTTTTTT.